Listed here are 21 T cell receptor beta chains from one sample, sequenced in a study of shared clonotypes between healthy human individuals. Data came from immunoSEQ multiplex PCR; TCRdb stores just in-frame clones and leaves some out. This sample carries about 2.2 million clones, about 93% of them seen once, and the ten largest clones take about 1.7%. As defined, naive CD8 cells were CD45RO-negative and positively selected for CCR7, with terminally differentiated effector memory CD45RA+ cells excluded. The specimen was naive CD8+ T cells from PBMCs. All receptors derive from a man younger than 30 in good health. Some clones in this sample may be carry-over from other donors' samples.

Worth noting for this clone: The same CDR3 arises from other DNA sequences in this sample as well. The chain is built from TRBV19 and TRBJ1-4; no clear D gene. Germline CDR1 is LNHDA and CDR2 is SQIVND (reference sequence). The CDR3 runs to 15 residues. V shed 1 base and J shed 7 bases, with 13 bases lying between them. The CDR3 here is CASSIVGSRGEKLFF. Here the CDR3 DNA reads TGTGCCAGTAGTATAGTGGGAAGTCGTGGTGAAAAACTGTTTTTT.

This chain connects TRBV2 to TRBJ2-3; the match to TRBD2 covers 9 bases. The V gene end was trimmed by 8 bases and the J gene end by 3 bases; junction bases not matched to a gene: 15. Germline values: CDR1 SNHLY, CDR2 FYNNEI. This CDR3 is built from 17 residues. DNA for the CDR3: TGTGCCAGCTCTCCTCCAGCGGGAGGAGGTTCGACAGATACGCAGTATTTT. It specifies CASSPPAGGGSTDTQYF.

The genes are TRBV5-1 and TRBJ2-7; D may be TRBD1 or TRBD2 (6 bases each). Germline V gene lookup returns CDR1 SGHRS and CDR2 YFSETQ. Between the trimmed V and J ends, which lost 4 bases and 3 bases, there was a span of 11 bases. This CDR3 has 13 amino acids. CDR3 nucleotides: TGCGCCAGCAGCGCTGGAGGGGGCTACGAGCAGTACTTC. Amino acids: CASSAGGGYEQYF.

The rearrangement uses TRBV4-3 and TRBJ2-1; the match to TRBD1 covers 12 bases. V lost 0 bases and J lost 8; bases outside the gene matches: 8. The CDR3 runs to 17 residues. The germline gives CDR1 LGHNA, CDR2 YSLEER. The CDR3 coding sequence is TGCGCCAGCAGCCAAGACGGCGGGACAGGGGGCTGGGATGAGCAGTTCTTC. Protein sequence: CASSQDGGTGGWDEQFF.

The rearrangement joins TRBV4-3 to TRBJ2-1; D perhaps matches TRBD1 (6 bases). The CDR3 spans 14 residues. Germline lookup yields CDR1 LGHNA and CDR2 YSLEER. V lost 1 base, J lost 10 bases, and 14 bases lay in between. CDR3 sequence: CASSQAAATGEQFF. CDR3 nucleotide sequence: TGCGCCAGCAGCCAAGCGGCGGCTACAGGGGAGCAGTTCTTC.

The chain has TRBV4-2 and TRBJ1-1; no clear D. The CDR3 spans 15 residues. Trimming took off 1 base at V and 6 bases at J, with 15 bases between the two ends. Germline CDR1 is LGHNA and CDR2 is YNFKEQ. CDR3 amino acids: CASSQGFGVSAEAFF. The CDR3 DNA reads TGTGCCAGCAGCCAAGGGTTCGGGGTTTCCGCTGAAGCTTTCTTT.

The chain links TRBV11-2 to TRBJ2-2; 9 bases line up with TRBD2. The germline CDR1 and CDR2 sequences are SGHAT and FQNNGV. J lost 5 bases, V lost 2 bases, and 9 bases had no gene match. CDR3 length: 17 residues. CDR3 DNA sequence: TGTGCCAGCAGCTTATTTTCCCGCGGGAGGGGGACCGGGGAGCTGTTTTTT. Translation gives CASSLFSRGRGTGELFF.

This clone was picked up one time. The rearrangement links TRBV4-3 to TRBJ2-7, with D hard to call. V was cut by 0 bases and J by 3 bases, with 15 bases left in between. The CDR3 consists of 16 residues. The germline CDR1 and CDR2 sequences are LGHNA and YSLEER. The CDR3 region has the DNA TGCGCCAGCAGCCAAGATTCCATAGGTTCGGGCTACGAGCAGTACTTC. Encoded protein: CASSQDSIGSGYEQYF.

With regard to this clone: Distinct nucleotide sequences in the sample also encode this CDR3. This chain links TRBV7-9 with TRBJ2-5; D possibly corresponds to TRBD2 (5 bases). V lost 4 bases, J lost 2 bases, and 11 bases lay in between. CDR1 and CDR2 from the germline V gene are SEHNR and FQNEAQ (reference sequence). The CDR3 is 14 amino acids. The CDR3 is CASSSGRGQETQYF. CDR3 nucleotide sequence: TGTGCCAGCAGCTCCGGACGGGGACAAGAGACCCAGTACTTC.

The gene calls are TRBV28 and TRBJ2-3; D uncertain. The CDR3 is 14 amino acids. Per germline, CDR1 MDHEN and CDR2 SYDVKM. Between the trimmed V and J ends, which lost 5 bases and 4 bases, there was a span of 13 bases. CDR3 residues: CASSPYDLADTQYF. The CDR3 DNA reads as TGTGCCAGCAGTCCATACGACCTGGCAGATACGCAGTATTTT. The variable domain in full, completed from reference TRBV28 and TRBJ2-3, reads DVKVTQSSRYLVKRTGEKVFLECVQDMDHENMFWYRQDPGLGLRLIYFSYDVKMKEKGDIPEGYSVSREKKERFSLILESASTNQTSMYLCASSPYDLADTQYFGPGTRLTVL.

The V call is TRBV7-2, the J call TRBJ2-5; tentatively, D is TRBD2 (6 bases). V was clipped by 4 bases and J by 5 bases, with 11 bases between them. The CDR3 sequence is 13 residues long. Germline V gene lookup returns CDR1 SGHTA and CDR2 FQGNSA. The CDR3 nucleotides read TGTGCCAGCAGCTCGGAGGGAGAGGAGACCCAGTACTTC. Protein sequence: CASSSEGEETQYF.

Worth noting for this clone: In the same sample, other DNA sequences code for this CDR3. The chain employs TRBV27 and TRBJ1-2, with D perhaps TRBD1 (5 bases). The CDR3 contains 13 residues. Germline-derived CDR1 and CDR2 are MNHEY and SMNVEV (reference sequence). V lost 4 bases to trimming and J lost 4 bases, with 10 bases between them. The CDR3 sequence: CASSSGGGYGYTF. The CDR3 DNA reads TGTGCCAGCAGTTCCGGGGGGGGCTATGGCTACACCTTC.

This clone appeared once. Other DNA variants within this sample encode the same CDR3. J is TRBJ2-1 and V is TRBV9; TRBD2 is a possible D gene (6 bases). Trimming cost V 2 bases and J 4 bases, with 7 bases left between them. Germline CDR1 and CDR2: SGDLS and YYNGEE. This CDR3 is built from 13 residues. The CDR3 is CASSVRGYNEQFF. As DNA, the CDR3 is TGTGCCAGCAGCGTGCGGGGATACAATGAGCAGTTCTTC.

A word on this clone: The sample contains more than one DNA sequence encoding this CDR3. The chain couples TRBV28 to TRBJ1-1; D is ambiguous. This CDR3 is 13 amino acids long. The V end lost 3 bases, the J end lost 0 bases, and 5 bases lay between the germline ends. The germline V gene encodes CDR1 MDHEN and CDR2 SYDVKM. In DNA form, the CDR3 reads TGTGCCAGCAGTTTTAATCTGAACACTGAAGCTTTCTTT. Translating it yields CASSFNLNTEAFF.

The V gene is TRBV7-9, the J gene TRBJ2-5; unclear D gene. The CDR3 length is 13 residues. Per the germline V gene, CDR1 is SEHNR and CDR2 is FQNEAQ (reference sequence). V was cut by 5 bases and J by 4 bases, with 11 bases left in between. CDR3 residues: CASSQDTLETQYF. The CDR3, as DNA: TGTGCCAGCAGCCAAGACACCTTAGAGACCCAGTACTTC.

The rearrangement joins TRBV30 to TRBJ2-7, with 7 positions matching TRBD1. The junction had 7 bases not matched to a gene; V was cut back by 5 bases and J by 0 bases. The CDR3 spans 14 residues. Germline-derived CDR1 and CDR2 are GTSNPN and SVGIG (reference sequence). The CDR3: CAWGSGTASYEQYF. For the CDR3, the DNA is TGTGCCTGGGGATCTGGGACAGCCTCCTACGAGCAGTACTTC.

The CDR3 reads CASSPYSQGANTEAFF. The CDR3, as DNA: TGTGCCAGCTCACCTTATTCACAGGGGGCGAACACTGAAGCTTTCTTT. The genes are TRBV18 and TRBJ1-1, with 9 bases aligning to TRBD1. CDR3 length: 16 residues. CDR1 and CDR2 from the germline V gene are KGHSH and LQKENI. With 3 bases clipped from V and 1 base from J, the junction kept 6 bases outside the gene matches.

This sequence joins TRBV6-4 and TRBJ2-2; 12 bases match TRBD2. This CDR3 region has 15 residues. The germline V gene encodes CDR1 MRHNA and CDR2 SNTAGT. Germline trimming cut 2 bases from V and 7 bases from J; bases unmatched to any gene: 2. In DNA, the CDR3 is TGTGCCAGCAGTGACAGGACTAGCGGGATCGGGGAGCTGTTTTTT. It codes for CASSDRTSGIGELFF.

The CDR3 sequence: CASSYLPGTNYGYTF. In DNA, the CDR3 is TGTGCCAGCAGTTACCTTCCGGGAACTAACTATGGCTACACCTTC. The chain links TRBV6-5 to TRBJ1-2; no reliable D call. V was cut by 2 bases and J by 0 bases, with 10 bases left in between. Germline lookup yields CDR1 MNHEY and CDR2 SVGAGI. There are 15 residues in the CDR3.

This chain uses TRBV7-3 with TRBJ2-1; TRBD2 matches at 15 bases. Trimming cost V 5 bases and J 8 bases; bases outside gene matches: 7. The CDR3 contains 16 residues. Germline CDR1 is SGHTA and CDR2 is FQGTGA. CDR3 DNA: TGTGCCAGCAGCGCCGGGACTAGCGGGAGGACGGATGAGCAGTTCTTC. It yields the protein CASSAGTSGRTDEQFF. Full variable domain (rest looked up from reference TRBV7-3 and TRBJ2-1): GAGVSQTPSNKVTEKGKYVELRCDPISGHTALYWYRQSLGQGPEFLIYFQGTGAADDSGLPNDRFFAVRPEGSVSTLKIQRTERGDSAVYLCASSAGTSGRTDEQFFGPGTRLTVL.

The J gene is TRBJ2-5, the V gene TRBV11-1, with D perhaps matching TRBD1 or TRBD2 (5 bases each). Per germline, CDR1 SGHAT and CDR2 FQDESV (reference sequence). The CDR3 consists of 17 residues. Trimming removed 5 bases at V and 5 bases at J, with 24 bases between. The CDR3 DNA follows: TGTGCCAGCAGCCCCATCGTCATTTCGGGGCTGAGGGAGACCCAGTACTTC. It encodes CASSPIVISGLRETQYF.